This entry concerns a single TCR beta chain. Only one count was recorded for this clone. The antigen this receptor binds is unknown. No base quality information exists; no much larger clone differs at one position. Trimming removed 0 bases from V and 5 bases from J; the gene matches leave 3 bases unexplained. CDR3 length: 15 amino acids, cysteine to phenylalanine. Only the CDR3 portion is preserved as DNA: 45 bases, with reading frame beginning at the first base. The germline V gene gives CDR1 as SGHRS and CDR2 as YFSETQ. Collaborating institutions collected whole blood in K2EDTA tubes following their own protocols. Collaborator samples were shipped for TCRbeta analysis as frozen whole blood, isolated PBMCs, or DNA extracted from either sample type. TCRbeta CDR3 regions were amplified from genomic DNA by means of the immunoSEQ Assay, a bias-controlled multiplex PCR. Under the source paper's analysis protocol: The number of nucleated cells in each sample was estimated by amplification of reference gene primers within the assay. To quantify the absolute abundance of each unique TCRbeta CDR3 rearrangement, sequence reads were collapsed and filtered. For each sample, productive Simpson clonality was calculated as the square root of Simpson's diversity index across productive rearrangements. The table was pulled from immuneACCESS by TCRdb, which kept in-frame rearrangements only. Such tables lose some clones; where checked, under half of the loss comes from unresolved V genes, and the rest has no known cause. V and J calls and clone size are given by that table; D and trimming were obtained from the DNA. For this sample there are over 200,000 clones; more than 75% appear just once. Of the sample, around 2.5% is held by the ten largest clones.

The sample belongs to a study of blood T cell repertoires in COVID-19 (dated by TCRdb to 2018 to 2020). Notes on the research overall: Collaborator samples came from the United States, Italy and Spain and covered acute and convalescent phases of COVID-19. The material from the prospective study consisted of cDNA or gDNA derived from T cells, B-cell-depleted T cells, or PBMCs. Subjects who had been exposed to COVID-19, were actively infected with it, or had recovered from it provided the deeply sampled blood TCRbeta repertoires that made up the dataset. The repertoires were released in a freely available public database intended as a resource for research on the immune response to SARS-CoV-2. Samples came from the ongoing ImmuneRACE study (first 160 participants) plus 1,254 subjects from 6 global collaborators. A de-identified subject ID, COVID-19 status, age in years and sex were almost always included in the sample metadata. Where HLA class I and class II types were available, the types were taken from metadata supplied by the sample provider, not from assay-based typing.

Broader findings and caveats from the paper: The amount of clinical and demographic metadata varied by source and participant and was provided uncurated.

This clonotype was sampled from a woman between 45 and 60 years old with acute or convalescent COVID-19. Input material: peripheral blood. The chain is made from TRBV5-1 and TRBJ2-1; TRBD1 lines up with 9 middle nucleotides. The CDR3 reads as follows: CASSLVGQGDNEQFF. The DNA sequence reads TGCGCCAGCAGCTTGGTGGGACAGGGAGACAATGAGCAGTTCTTC. This CDR3, with the reference TRBV5-1 and TRBJ2-1 proteins standing in past its ends, gives the full variable domain KAGVTQTPRYLIKTRGQQVTLSCSPISGHRSVSWYQQTPGQGLQFLFEYFSETQRNKGNFPGRFSGRQFSNSRSEMNVSTLELGDSALYLCASSLVGQGDNEQFFGPGTRLTVL.